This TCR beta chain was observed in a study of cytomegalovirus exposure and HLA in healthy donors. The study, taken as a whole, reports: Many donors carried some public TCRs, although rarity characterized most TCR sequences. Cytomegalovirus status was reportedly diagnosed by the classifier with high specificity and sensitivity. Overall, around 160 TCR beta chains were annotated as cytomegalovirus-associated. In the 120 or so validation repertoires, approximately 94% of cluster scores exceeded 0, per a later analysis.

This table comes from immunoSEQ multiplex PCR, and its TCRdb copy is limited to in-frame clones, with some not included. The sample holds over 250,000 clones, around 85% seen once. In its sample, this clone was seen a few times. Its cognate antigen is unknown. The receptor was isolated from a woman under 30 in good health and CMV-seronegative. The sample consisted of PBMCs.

The CDR3 is CASRRGFTGELFF. The DNA for the CDR3 is TGTGCCAGCAGGAGAGGGTTCACCGGGGAGCTGTTTTTT. The chain links TRBV7-8 to TRBJ2-2; TRBD2 is a possible D gene (5 bases). Germline CDR1 reads SGHVS; CDR2 reads FQNEAQ. This CDR3 is 13 amino acids long. Deletions cut 6 bases from V and 4 bases from J, with 9 bases between.